This is a list of T cell receptor beta chains from one sample in a study. TCRdb reanalysed the 5' RACE reads using MiXCR and keeps one entry per CDR3 protein. This table holds about 40,000 distinct CDR3 sequences, roughly 23% found once. Input material: Tregs sorted from a lymph node. The receptors were sampled from a female donor with breast cancer. Both conserved end residues are part of each CDR3. D genes are given only for firm matches. Rows may omit the clone size; those that give it use once, few, many or a size class.

D gene: -; V gene: TRBV6-5; J gene: TRBJ2-7; clone size: few; CDR3 DNA: TGTGCCAGCAGTAATTTCTACGAGCAGTACTTC; CDR3 protein: CASSNFYEQYF
D gene: TRBD2; V gene: TRBV2; J gene: TRBJ2-7; clone size: few; CDR3 DNA: TGTGCCAGCAGGGACCCTAGCGGGAGTTACGAGCAGTACTTC; CDR3 protein: CASRDPSGSYEQYF
D gene: -; V gene: TRBV5-1; J gene: TRBJ2-7; clone size: few; CDR3 DNA: TGCGCCAGCAGCCAACCCCCCGGACAGTATGGGCGCGAGCAGTACTTC; CDR3 protein: CASSQPPGQYGREQYF
D gene: TRBD2; V gene: TRBV20-1; J gene: TRBJ2-7; clone size: -; CDR3 DNA: TGCAGTGCTAGATCCGAACTAGCGGGAGGGGGTGAGCAGTACTTC; CDR3 protein: CSARSELAGGGEQYF
D gene: TRBD1; V gene: TRBV5-1; J gene: TRBJ1-4; clone size: -; CDR3 DNA: TGCGCCAGCAGCTGGGGGACAGGGGAGGAAAAACTGTTTTTT; CDR3 protein: CASSWGTGEEKLFF
D gene: TRBD1; V gene: TRBV19; J gene: TRBJ2-7; clone size: -; CDR3 DNA: TGTGCCAGTAGAGGGACAGGGCTTAGCGAGCAGTACTTC; CDR3 protein: CASRGTGLSEQYF
D gene: -; V gene: TRBV5-4; J gene: TRBJ2-5; clone size: few; CDR3 DNA: TGTGCCAGCAGGGATGGACTGTACCAAGAGACCCAGTACTTC; CDR3 protein: CASRDGLYQETQYF
D gene: TRBD2; V gene: TRBV6-2/TRBV6-3; J gene: TRBJ2-3; clone size: few; CDR3 DNA: TGTGCCAGCAGTTCCGGGACTAGCGATTCAGATACGCAGTATTTT; CDR3 protein: CASSSGTSDSDTQYF
D gene: TRBD1; V gene: TRBV20-1; J gene: TRBJ2-3; clone size: many; CDR3 DNA: TGCAGTGCTAGAGATGGGACAGGGTTTGATACGCAGTATTTT; CDR3 protein: CSARDGTGFDTQYF
D gene: TRBD1; V gene: TRBV12-3/TRBV12-4; J gene: TRBJ1-4; clone size: many; CDR3 DNA: TGTGCCAGCAGCCTGAGACAGGGTCCCGAAAAACTGTTTTTT; CDR3 protein: CASSLRQGPEKLFF
D gene: -; V gene: TRBV24-1; J gene: TRBJ1-2; clone size: few; CDR3 DNA: TGTGCCACCAGTGGGACCGATACGGCCTCCGGTGGCTACACCTTC; CDR3 protein: CATSGTDTASGGYTF
D gene: -; V gene: TRBV6-4; J gene: TRBJ2-1; clone size: medium-sized; CDR3 DNA: TGTGCCAGCAGTGACTCGGCGGGCTCCTACAATGAGCAGTTCTTC; CDR3 protein: CASSDSAGSYNEQFF
D gene: -; V gene: TRBV9; J gene: TRBJ2-2; clone size: -; CDR3 DNA: TGTGCCAGCAGCGGTACAGGGAAACACACCGGGGAGCTGTTTTTT; CDR3 protein: CASSGTGKHTGELFF
D gene: TRBD2; V gene: TRBV20-1; J gene: TRBJ2-7; clone size: -; CDR3 DNA: TGCAGTGCTGGATGCCGGGAGGTTGGGAGGGCCTACGAGCAGTACTTC; CDR3 protein: CSAGCREVGRAYEQYF
D gene: -; V gene: TRBV6-1; J gene: TRBJ2-7; clone size: many; CDR3 DNA: TGTGCCAGCAGTGAACCCCCTCGGCCGACAGTATACGAGCAGTACTTC; CDR3 protein: CASSEPPRPTVYEQYF
D gene: -; V gene: TRBV6-6; J gene: TRBJ2-4; clone size: -; CDR3 DNA: TGTGTCAGCAGCCCCGGGGCAGAAAACATTCAGTACTTC; CDR3 protein: CVSSPGAENIQYF
D gene: -; V gene: TRBV6-5; J gene: TRBJ2-7; clone size: many; CDR3 DNA: TGTGCCAGCAGCGCGTCGGGGGACGAGCAGTACTTC; CDR3 protein: CASSASGDEQYF
D gene: -; V gene: TRBV12-3/TRBV12-4; J gene: TRBJ1-3; clone size: many; CDR3 DNA: TGTGCCAGCACCTTTGGAAACACCATATATTTT; CDR3 protein: CASTFGNTIYF